There are a few counts of the clone carrying this T cell receptor beta chain. The target antigen is unknown. The data originate from a study of blood T cells in healthy people across ages. As for the study in general: When template switching was applied, about one barcoded beta molecule was captured per two T cells.

Using a J-beta primer mix together with a sample-barcoded 5' primer, a second PCR was run for 7 to 11 cycles. Each CDR3 protein is one row after TCRdb ran MiXCR on the 5' RACE reads. The table lists 1.5 million to 2 million distinct CDR3 sequences, 28% of them singletons, with 7.7% in the top ten. This CDR3 comprises 15 residues. Germline V lookup: CDR1 SNHLY, CDR2 FYNNEI. Trimming took off 6 bases at V and 1 base at J, with 13 bases between the two ends. Overall study findings and caveats: Per-million-T-cell TCR beta diversity fell roughly linearly with age. Naive CD4+ cells and diversity were both higher in long-lived donors than in aged donors.

The material sequenced was blood. The V gene is TRBV2, the J gene TRBJ1-5; tentatively, D is TRBD1 (5 bases). The receptor comes from a woman aged 25 to 39 in good health. The CDR3 region has the DNA TGTGCCAGCAGCCCCCAGACAGCAAGCAATCAGCCCCAGCATTTT. This codes for CASSPQTASNQPQHF.